The rows below give T cell receptor beta chains drawn from one sample of a study of identical twins. TCRdb re-analysed the 5' RACE reads in MiXCR, keeping a single row per CDR3 protein. The sample includes 350,000 to 500,000 distinct CDR3 sequences, approximately 18% of them seen just once. Sequenced: naive T cells sorted from blood. These receptor sequences come from a man aged 50 to 60 in good health. Both conserved end residues are part of each CDR3. Fields, in order: D gene, J gene, V gene, clone size, CDR3 DNA, CDR3 protein. A D gene is named only where the DNA matches it firmly. Clone size is given for some rows only: seen once, a few or many times, or a class if the clone is expanded.

>.|TRBJ1-5|TRBV10-3|.
TGTGCCATCAGTGAGTCAGGCACAGGGAATCAGCCCCAGCATTTT
CAISESGTGNQPQHF
>.|TRBJ2-2|TRBV12-3/TRBV12-4|many
TGTGCCAGCATAGGGGTAGGAACCGGGGAGCTGTTTTTT
CASIGVGTGELFF
>.|TRBJ2-7|TRBV6-5|.
TGTGCCAGCAGTTACTCTTTATCGGGGAACGCCGAGCAGTACTTC
CASSYSLSGNAEQYF
>.|TRBJ1-1|TRBV5-4|few
TGTGCCAGCAGCTTGGCGTCCAGCCTGAACACTGAAGCTTTCTTT
CASSLASSLNTEAFF
>.|TRBJ2-2|TRBV6-1|.
TGTGCCAGCAGTCCCTACAGGGTTGGCGGGGAGCTGTTTTTT
CASSPYRVGGELFF
>.|TRBJ2-2|TRBV5-1|.
TGCGCCAGCAGCTTGGTTGTGGGTTCGTCCGGGGAGCTGTTTTTT
CASSLVVGSSGELFF
>TRBD1|TRBJ1-2|TRBV28|few
TGTGCCAGCAGTTTGGGGGGACAGGGGAAGGACTATGGCTACACCTTC
CASSLGGQGKDYGYTF
>.|TRBJ1-6|TRBV3-1|.
TGTGCCAGCAGCCCCCGGCGGTCGTCCTATAATTCACCCCTCCACTTT
CASSPRRSSYNSPLHF
>.|TRBJ2-7|TRBV10-3|.
TGTGCCATCAGTGACGACACCGGCCGAACCTACGAGCAGTACTTC
CAISDDTGRTYEQYF
>.|TRBJ2-1|TRBV12-3/TRBV12-4|many
TGTGCCAGCAGTTTCGGGACTTCTTACAATGAGCAGTTCTTC
CASSFGTSYNEQFF
>TRBD2|TRBJ2-7|TRBV20-1|few
TGCAGTGCCCCGAGCGGGGGTGGGTCCGAGCAGTACTTC
CSAPSGGGSEQYF